A selection of T cell receptor beta chains follows, all from one sample in a study of cytomegalovirus exposure and HLA in healthy donors. Assay: immunoSEQ multiplex PCR; the TCRdb copy retains only in-frame clones and omits some. The sample has fewer than 95,000 clones, approximately 63% seen once. The specimen was PBMCs. The receptors originated from a woman aged 30 to 39 in good health and CMV-seronegative. Both conserved end residues are part of each CDR3. Fields, in order: V gene, D gene, CDR3 length, J gene, clone size, CDR3 DNA, CDR3 protein. A D gene is named only where the DNA matches it firmly. A row's size may be missing; if present it is once, few, many or a size class.

TRBV30,TRBD1,15,TRBJ1-3,NA,TGTGCCTGGAGTTTGACAGGGAGATCTGGAAACACCATATATTTT,CAWSLTGRSGNTIYF
TRBV7-9,TRBD1,16,TRBJ2-1,NA,TGTGCCAGCAGCTCACCGGGACAGGGGACTCGAAATGAGCAGTTCTTC,CASSSPGQGTRNEQFF
TRBV7-9,TRBD1,15,TRBJ2-7,NA,TGTGCCAGCAGCGGCCGGACAGGGGAATCCTACGAGCAGTACTTC,CASSGRTGESYEQYF
TRBV5-1,NA,16,TRBJ1-6,NA,TGCGCCAGCAGACCGTCGGACAGCTCCTATAATTCACCCCTCCACTTT,CASRPSDSSYNSPLHF
TRBV11-2,TRBD2,15,TRBJ2-1,NA,TGTGCCAGCAGCCCACAAGGACTAGCGCTCAATGAGCAGTTCTTC,CASSPQGLALNEQFF
TRBV30,TRBD2,16,TRBJ2-1,NA,TGTGCCTGGAGTGAGGGACTAGCGGGAGGCGGAGATGAGCAGTTCTTC,CAWSEGLAGGGDEQFF
TRBV19,TRBD2,15,TRBJ2-2,few,TGTGCCAGTAGTACCCCCGGGACTATTACCGGGGAGCTGTTTTTT,CASSTPGTITGELFF
TRBV10-3,NA,13,TRBJ2-7,NA,TGTGCCATCAGGTACCAACAGGGAGACGAGCAGTACTTC,CAIRYQQGDEQYF
TRBV6-1,TRBD1,15,TRBJ1-3,NA,TGTGCCAGCAGTGACCCAGGGGGCAGTGGAAACACCATATATTTT,CASSDPGGSGNTIYF
TRBV7-9,TRBD1,14,TRBJ1-2,NA,TGTGCCAGCAGCTTGGCCGACAGGGCTAGTGACTACACCTTC,CASSLADRASDYTF
TRBV6-5,NA,11,TRBJ2-7,few,TGTGCCAGCAGTACCCAGGTGAAGCAGTACTTC,CASSTQVKQYF
TRBV29-1,TRBD2,15,TRBJ2-3,NA,TGCAGCGCGGGGACTAGCGGGCTAAGCACAGATACGCAGTATTTT,CSAGTSGLSTDTQYF
TRBV5-1,NA,14,TRBJ2-3,NA,TGCGCCAGCAGCTTGGGCCACACCACAGATACGCAGTATTTT,CASSLGHTTDTQYF
TRBV19,TRBD1,16,TRBJ1-2,few,TGTGCCAGTAGTGCCCGACAGGGGGAATGGGGCTATGGCTACACCTTC,CASSARQGEWGYGYTF
TRBV2,NA,13,TRBJ2-1,NA,TGTGCCAGCAGTGGCGCGGACTACAATGAGCAGTTCTTC,CASSGADYNEQFF
TRBV15,NA,13,TRBJ1-1,NA,TGTGCCACCACCCGGGGGTCGGACACTGAAGCTTTCTTT,CATTRGSDTEAFF
TRBV20-1,NA,11,TRBJ1-1,NA,TGCAGTGCTAGTGGGCAGTCAGGAGCTTTCTTT,CSASGQSGAFF
TRBV7-8,NA,18,TRBJ2-7,NA,TGTGCCAGCAGCTTGGCCCCTAGCTTGTTTGCAGCGGACTACGAGCAGTACTTC,CASSLAPSLFAADYEQYF
TRBV25-1,NA,13,TRBJ2-7,NA,TGTGCCAGCAGTGTCACAGGTACCTACGAGCAGTACTTC,CASSVTGTYEQYF
TRBV6-1,NA,13,TRBJ1-5,few,TGTGCCACACAGCAGTATAGCAATCAGCCCCAGCATTTT,CATQQYSNQPQHF
TRBV9,TRBD1,15,TRBJ1-1,few,TGTGCCAGCAGCGTGGGACAGTACATGAACACTGAAGCTTTCTTT,CASSVGQYMNTEAFF
TRBV9,NA,17,TRBJ2-6,once,TGTGCCAGCAGCGTAGTACAGCTGTCTTCCGGGGCCAACGTCCTGACTTTC,CASSVVQLSSGANVLTF
TRBV2,TRBD1,13,TRBJ2-5,NA,TGTGCCAGCGAGCAGGGGGTACAAGAGACCCAGTACTTC,CASEQGVQETQYF
TRBV7-8,TRBD1,16,TRBJ1-6,NA,TGTGCCAGCAGCTTGTTAAACAGGGGGAGCGGTTCACCCCTCCACTTT,CASSLLNRGSGSPLHF
TRBV7-9,NA,12,TRBJ2-7,NA,TGTGCCAGCAGTCCGGACAGCTACGGGCAGTACTTC,CASSPDSYGQYF
TRBV5-1,NA,14,TRBJ1-2,NA,TGCGCCAGCAGCTCCTCTACAGGAGACTATGGCTACACCTTC,CASSSSTGDYGYTF
TRBV11-2,NA,16,TRBJ1-6,NA,TGTGCCAGCAGCTCCGGGGTTAGCTCCTATAATTCACCCCTCCACTTT,CASSSGVSSYNSPLHF
TRBV19,TRBD2,12,TRBJ2-1,NA,TGTGCCAGTACCAGGACGGGGGGTTTGCAGTTCTTC,CASTRTGGLQFF
TRBV27,TRBD1,14,TRBJ2-7,NA,TGTGCCAGCACCCCGGGGCAGGGGGCGATCGAGCAGTACTTC,CASTPGQGAIEQYF
TRBV6-6,TRBD2,16,TRBJ2-3,NA,TGTGCCAGCACCAGCACTACTAGCGGGAGAGGAGGTACGCAGTATTTT,CASTSTTSGRGGTQYF
TRBV5-1,NA,16,TRBJ2-2,once,TGCGCCAGCAGCTTGGAAGGTCGGGCGAACACCGGGGAGCTGTTTTTT,CASSLEGRANTGELFF
TRBV10-3,TRBD1,15,TRBJ1-1,NA,TGTGCCATCAAGGAGGAGGGGGCGCCGAACACTGAAGCTTTCTTT,CAIKEEGAPNTEAFF
TRBV5-1,TRBD1,16,TRBJ1-3,NA,TGCGCCAGCAGTCCGGGAACAGGGGGCACTGGAAACACCATATATTTT,CASSPGTGGTGNTIYF
TRBV6-5,NA,16,TRBJ2-2,NA,TGTGCCAGCAGTTACGGGTCCCAGGGCAGGGCCGGGGAGCTGTTTTTT,CASSYGSQGRAGELFF
TRBV18,TRBD1,14,TRBJ1-1,NA,TGTGCCAGCTTTACCGGGACAGGGGTAACTGAAGCTTTCTTT,CASFTGTGVTEAFF
TRBV6-5,NA,13,TRBJ2-7,few,TGTGCCAGCAGGTCCGGGACATCCTACGAGCAGTACTTC,CASRSGTSYEQYF
TRBV30,TRBD2,15,TRBJ2-1,NA,TGTGCCTGGAGTGTATCGGGAGGGCCAGGCAATGAGCAGTTCTTC,CAWSVSGGPGNEQFF
TRBV18,TRBD1,14,TRBJ2-7,NA,TGTGCCAGCTCACCCGGGACAGGGAATTACGAGCAGTACTTC,CASSPGTGNYEQYF
TRBV11-2,NA,18,TRBJ2-2,NA,TGTGCCAGCAGCTTTAAACAATTAGCCGCGGCGAACACCGGGGAGCTGTTTTTT,CASSFKQLAAANTGELFF
TRBV30,NA,14,TRBJ1-2,NA,TGTGCCTGGAGTGTTTCTAGCCCGGGCTATGGCTACACCTTC,CAWSVSSPGYGYTF
TRBV5-6,NA,15,TRBJ1-4,once,TGTGCCAGCAGCTTAGCTCTCCTGGACACGCCTGAACTGTTTTTT,CASSLALLDTPELFF
TRBV6-5,NA,14,TRBJ1-2,few,TGTGCCAGCAGTTACTCGCGGGGGAACTATGGCTACACCTTC,CASSYSRGNYGYTF
TRBV5-4,NA,14,TRBJ1-2,few,TGTGCCAGCAGCTTGGAGGCGGGGGGGTATGGCTACACCTTC,CASSLEAGGYGYTF
TRBV10-3,TRBD2,14,TRBJ2-3,NA,TGTGCCATCAACCGGGGGGAGGTCTCAGATACGCAGTATTTT,CAINRGEVSDTQYF
TRBV10-3,NA,14,TRBJ2-1,NA,TGTGCCATCACGGCTAGCAACGACTACAATGAGCAGTTCTTC,CAITASNDYNEQFF
TRBV7-6,TRBD1,15,TRBJ1-1,NA,TGTGCCAGCAGCTTCCGGGACAGAACGTCCACTGAAGCTTTCTTT,CASSFRDRTSTEAFF
TRBV5-6,TRBD1,16,TRBJ2-3,NA,TGTGCCAGCAGCTTGGCCCGGCAGGGGGTACCAGATACGCAGTATTTT,CASSLARQGVPDTQYF
TRBV9,NA,11,TRBJ2-7,NA,TGTGCCAGCGCCCGCGGCCACGAGCAGTACTTC,CASARGHEQYF
TRBV5-5,NA,13,TRBJ2-1,NA,TGTGCCAGCAGCCACCCTAGATACAATGAGCAGTTCTTC,CASSHPRYNEQFF
TRBV4-2,TRBD2,15,TRBJ2-1,NA,TGTGCCAGCAGCCAAGAAACTAGCGGGTTCAATGAGCAGTTCTTC,CASSQETSGFNEQFF
TRBV28,NA,14,TRBJ1-1,NA,TGTGCCAGCAGAATAGGGAGGGGGGACACTGAAGCTTTCTTT,CASRIGRGDTEAFF
TRBV7-2,NA,15,TRBJ1-1,NA,TGTGCCAGCAGCCCAGAGAGGTGGGGCAACACTGAAGCTTTCTTT,CASSPERWGNTEAFF
TRBV9,TRBD1,14,TRBJ1-2,NA,TGTGCCAGCAGCGTTACAGGGGGCGCATCTGGCTACACCTTC,CASSVTGGASGYTF
TRBV6-1,TRBD1,15,TRBJ1-3,few,TGTGCCAGCAGCGGAAGACAGGGAATTGGAAACACCATATATTTT,CASSGRQGIGNTIYF
TRBV19,TRBD2,17,TRBJ2-7,NA,TGTGCCAGTAGTATAGTAAGCCTAGCGGGAGTACGGCACGAGCAGTACTTC,CASSIVSLAGVRHEQYF
TRBV19,NA,15,TRBJ1-3,few,TGTGCCAGTAGTCGACTTGGCGGGGAGTGGTACACCATATATTTT,CASSRLGGEWYTIYF
TRBV5-6,NA,14,TRBJ1-3,NA,TGTGCCAGCAGCTTAGTTGACAGGACGAGCACCATATATTTT,CASSLVDRTSTIYF
TRBV6-5,TRBD1,14,TRBJ1-1,NA,TGTGCCAGCAGCCACGGGGACAGGGCCGCTGAAGCTTTCTTT,CASSHGDRAAEAFF